This T cell receptor beta chain was captured by sequencing in a study of blood T cell repertoires in COVID-19. In the study overall: The analysed material was cDNA or gDNA that came from T cells, B-cell-depleted T cells, or PBMCs.

Germline lookup yields CDR1 SGHTA and CDR2 FQGNSA. V was shortened by 4 bases and J by 0 bases, with 13 bases between the two germline ends. The CDR3 covers 16 residues. Original methodology: Estimation of nucleated cell counts was performed using reference gene primer amplification. TCRdb's copy holds only in-frame clones and misses some; the assay was immunoSEQ multiplex PCR. For V, J and clone size, that table is used; D and trimming come from the DNA. Among about 110,000 clones listed, 75% to 85% were seen once. Followed longitudinally, the Seattle patients had been enrolled during active infection.

This TCR was sampled from a man older than 75 with COVID-19, enrolled during active disease. The chain employs TRBV7-2 and TRBJ1-3, with D unclear. The sequenced material came from peripheral blood. CDR3 nucleotides: TGTGCCAGCAGCTCCTACCCCACTCTCTCTGGAAACACCATATATTTT. As protein: CASSSYPTLSGNTIYF.